The source of this T cell receptor beta chain is a study of cytomegalovirus exposure and HLA in healthy donors. 13 Jbeta primers and 60 Vbeta primers were used for the PCR. Profiled with immunoSEQ multiplex PCR; TCRdb holds only in-frame clones, not every one. The sample yields 150,000 to 200,000 clones, approximately 86% seen once. V gave up 1 base and J gave up 8 bases, with 9 bases separating them. Germline V gene data show CDR1 as MGHDK and CDR2 as SYGVNS. This CDR3 spans 12 amino acids. Sequencing input: PBMCs. The sequence was collected from a boy between 2 and 10 years old in good health and CMV-seronegative. The gene calls are TRBV25-1 and TRBJ2-7; D ambiguous. The CDR3 loop reads CASSESRAKQYF. Written as DNA, the CDR3 is TGTGCCAGCAGTGAATCCCGAGCTAAGCAGTACTTC.